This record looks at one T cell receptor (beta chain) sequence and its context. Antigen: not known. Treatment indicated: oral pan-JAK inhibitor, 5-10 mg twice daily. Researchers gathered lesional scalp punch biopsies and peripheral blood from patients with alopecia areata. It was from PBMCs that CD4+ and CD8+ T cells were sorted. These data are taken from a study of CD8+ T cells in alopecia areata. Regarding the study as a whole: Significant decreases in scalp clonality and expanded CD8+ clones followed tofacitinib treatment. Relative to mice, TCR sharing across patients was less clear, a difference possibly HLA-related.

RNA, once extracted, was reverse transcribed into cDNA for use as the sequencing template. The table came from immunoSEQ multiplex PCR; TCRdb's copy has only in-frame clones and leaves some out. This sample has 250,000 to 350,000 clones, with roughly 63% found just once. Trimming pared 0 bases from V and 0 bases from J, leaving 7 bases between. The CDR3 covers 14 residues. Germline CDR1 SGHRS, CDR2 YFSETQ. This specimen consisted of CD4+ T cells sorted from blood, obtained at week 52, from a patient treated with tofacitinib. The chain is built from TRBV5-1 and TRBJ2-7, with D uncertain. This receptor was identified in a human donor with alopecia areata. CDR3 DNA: TGCGCCAGCAGCTTGGAAGCACACTCCTACGAGCAGTACTTC. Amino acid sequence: CASSLEAHSYEQYF.